This T cell receptor beta chain was captured by sequencing in a study of CD8 T cells in ankylosing spondylitis. This clonotype was seen repeatedly, ten times or more. Its antigen is still unknown. Making the TCR beta libraries involved quantitative 5'-RACE with molecular barcodes. TCRdb reanalysed the 5' RACE reads using MiXCR and keeps one entry per CDR3 protein. Altogether more than 250,000 distinct CDR3 sequences are present, 6.5% to 10% being singletons, with the ten largest covering roughly 14%. General study results and limits: Earlier authors reported some of these motif variants in reactive arthritis synovial fluid and blood. Peripheral blood held disease-linked clones only at relatively low frequency, and these were CD8+. Blood from ankylosing spondylitis patients appeared to carry a characteristic roughly eight-variant TCR beta motif.

Trimming took off 2 bases at V and 2 bases at J, with 9 bases between the two ends. Germline V gene data show CDR1 as SGHVS and CDR2 as FQNEAQ. The CDR3 spans 14 residues. The sample taken for sequencing was blood, either unsorted or a sorted T cell fraction (not recorded which). This sequence joins TRBV7-8 and TRBJ1-1; D is perhaps TRBD1 (5 bases). This receptor was obtained from a male donor with ankylosing spondylitis. The CDR3 DNA follows: TGTGCCAGCAGCTTACAGGGTCGAAACACTGAAGCTTTCTTT. The encoded protein is CASSLQGRNTEAFF.